This T cell receptor beta chain emerged from a study of blood T cell repertoires in COVID-19. The overall study: The study drew acute and convalescent COVID-19 samples from the United States, Italy and Spain. T cells, B-cell-depleted T cells, or PBMCs supplied cDNA or gDNA.

The germline gives CDR1 MNHEY, CDR2 SMNVEV (reference sequence). The CDR3 consists of 14 residues. V lost 5 bases, J lost 7 bases, and 7 bases stayed unmatched. Source study methods: The assay estimated nucleated cells by amplifying reference gene primers. TCRdb keeps only in-frame clones here, not all; method: immunoSEQ multiplex PCR. V and J calls and clone size come straight from that table; D and trimming were deduced from the DNA. This table has some 7,000 clones, approximately 92% appearing once. The TCR originated in an elderly man with active COVID-19. This chain uses TRBV27 with TRBJ2-7; 11 nucleotides match TRBD2. The sequencing input was peripheral blood. In DNA form, the CDR3 reads TGTGCCAGCAGTCCGTTACTAGCGGGAGTAGAGCAGTACTTC. It encodes CASSPLLAGVEQYF.